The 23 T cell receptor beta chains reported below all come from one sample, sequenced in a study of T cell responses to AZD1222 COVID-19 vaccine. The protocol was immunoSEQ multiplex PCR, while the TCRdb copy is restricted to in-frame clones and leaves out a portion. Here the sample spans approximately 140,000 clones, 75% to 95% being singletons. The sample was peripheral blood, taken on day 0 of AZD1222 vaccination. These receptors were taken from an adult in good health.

CDR3 nucleotide sequence: TGTGCCAGCATAATGGCGGGGATGTACAATGAGCAGTTCTTC. Translation: CASIMAGMYNEQFF. The chain has TRBV5-8 and TRBJ2-1, with D possibly TRBD2 on 6 matching bases. V gave up 6 bases and J gave up 4 bases, with 14 bases separating them. This CDR3 contains 14 residues. Germline V CDR1 and CDR2: SGHTS, YDEGEE.

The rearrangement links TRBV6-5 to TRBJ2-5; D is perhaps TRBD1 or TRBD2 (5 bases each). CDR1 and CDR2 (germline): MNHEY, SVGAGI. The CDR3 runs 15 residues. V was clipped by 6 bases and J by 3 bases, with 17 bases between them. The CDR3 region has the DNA TGTGCCAGCAGCCCCCCTGGACTCAGGGAAGAGACCCAGTACTTC. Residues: CASSPPGLREETQYF.

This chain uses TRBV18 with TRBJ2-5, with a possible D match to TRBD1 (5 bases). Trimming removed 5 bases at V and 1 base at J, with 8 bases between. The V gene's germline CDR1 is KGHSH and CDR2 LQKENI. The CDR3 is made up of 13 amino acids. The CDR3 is CASSTGIQETQYF. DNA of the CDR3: TGTGCCAGCTCAACAGGAATCCAAGAGACCCAGTACTTC.

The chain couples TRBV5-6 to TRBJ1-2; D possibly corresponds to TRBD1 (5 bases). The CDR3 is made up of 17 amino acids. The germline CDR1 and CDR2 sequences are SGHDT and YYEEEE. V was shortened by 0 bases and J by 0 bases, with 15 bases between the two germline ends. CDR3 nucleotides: TGTGCCAGCAGCTTGGCAATCGCCCGGGGGGCTAACTATGGCTACACCTTC. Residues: CASSLAIARGANYGYTF.

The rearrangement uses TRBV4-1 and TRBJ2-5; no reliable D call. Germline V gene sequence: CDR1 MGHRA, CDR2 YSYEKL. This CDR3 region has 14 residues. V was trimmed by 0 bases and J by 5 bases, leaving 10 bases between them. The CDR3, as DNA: TGCGCCAGCAGCCAAGATGGGTTTGAGGAGACCCAGTACTTC. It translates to CASSQDGFEETQYF.

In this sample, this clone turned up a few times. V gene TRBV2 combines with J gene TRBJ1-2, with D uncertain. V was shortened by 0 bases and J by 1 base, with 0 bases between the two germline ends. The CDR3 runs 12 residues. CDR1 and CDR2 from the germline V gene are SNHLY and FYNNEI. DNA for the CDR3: TGTGCCAGCAGTGAAGCTAACTATGGCTACACCTTC. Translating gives CASSEANYGYTF.

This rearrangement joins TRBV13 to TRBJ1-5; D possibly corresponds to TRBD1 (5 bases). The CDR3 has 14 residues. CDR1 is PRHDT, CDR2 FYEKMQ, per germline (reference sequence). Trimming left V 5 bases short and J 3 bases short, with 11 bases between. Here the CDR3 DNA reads TGTGCCAGCAGCCAGGGTGTTAACAATCAGCCCCAGCATTTT. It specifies CASSQGVNNQPQHF.

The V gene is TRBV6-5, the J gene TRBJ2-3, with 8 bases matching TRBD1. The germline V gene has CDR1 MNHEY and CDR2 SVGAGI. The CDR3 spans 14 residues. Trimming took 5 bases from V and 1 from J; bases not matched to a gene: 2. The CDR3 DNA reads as TGTGCCAGCAGTCAACAGGGGGGCACAGATACGCAGTATTTT. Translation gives CASSQQGGTDTQYF.

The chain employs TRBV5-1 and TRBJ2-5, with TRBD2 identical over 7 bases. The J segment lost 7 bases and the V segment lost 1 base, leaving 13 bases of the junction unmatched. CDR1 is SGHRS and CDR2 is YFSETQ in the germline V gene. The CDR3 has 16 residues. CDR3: CASSLLGAQTGGTQYF. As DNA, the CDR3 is TGCGCCAGCAGCTTGCTAGGGGCCCAAACGGGAGGGACCCAGTACTTC.

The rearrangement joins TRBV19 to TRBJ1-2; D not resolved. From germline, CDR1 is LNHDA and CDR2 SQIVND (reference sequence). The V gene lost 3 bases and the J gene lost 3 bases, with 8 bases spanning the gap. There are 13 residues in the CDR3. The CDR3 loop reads CASSIIDHYGYTF. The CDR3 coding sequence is TGTGCCAGTAGTATTATAGACCACTATGGCTACACCTTC.

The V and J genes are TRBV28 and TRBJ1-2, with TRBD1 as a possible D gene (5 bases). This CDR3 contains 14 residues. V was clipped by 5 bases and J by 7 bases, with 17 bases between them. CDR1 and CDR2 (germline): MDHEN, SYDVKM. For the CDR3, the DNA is TGTGCCAGCAGTCTAGCCGGGACCTCCATTGGCTACACCTTC. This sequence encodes CASSLAGTSIGYTF.

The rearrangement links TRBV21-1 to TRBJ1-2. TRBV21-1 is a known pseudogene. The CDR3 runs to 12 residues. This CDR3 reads CASSREYYGYTF. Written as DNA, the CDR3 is TGTGCCAGCAGCAGGGAATACTATGGCTACACCTTC.

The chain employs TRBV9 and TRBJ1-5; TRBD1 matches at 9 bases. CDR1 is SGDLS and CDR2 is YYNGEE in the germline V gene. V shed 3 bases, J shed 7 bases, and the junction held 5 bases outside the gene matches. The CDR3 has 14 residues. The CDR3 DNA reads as TGTGCCAGCAGCGCACAGGGGGCCCGACAGCCCCAGCATTTT. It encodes CASSAQGARQPQHF.

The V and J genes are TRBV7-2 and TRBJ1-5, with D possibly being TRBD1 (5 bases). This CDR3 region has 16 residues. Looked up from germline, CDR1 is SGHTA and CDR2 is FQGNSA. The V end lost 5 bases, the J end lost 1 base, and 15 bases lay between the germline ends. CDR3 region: CASSEGALRSNQPQHF. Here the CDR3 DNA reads TGTGCCAGCAGCGAAGGGGCCCTACGGAGCAATCAGCCCCAGCATTTT.

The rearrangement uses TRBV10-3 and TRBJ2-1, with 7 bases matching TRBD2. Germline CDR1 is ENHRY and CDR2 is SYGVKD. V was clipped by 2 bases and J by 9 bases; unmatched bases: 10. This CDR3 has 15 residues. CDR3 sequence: CAISEEGAGRGEQFF. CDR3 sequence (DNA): TGTGCCATCAGTGAGGAGGGAGCGGGGAGGGGTGAGCAGTTCTTC.

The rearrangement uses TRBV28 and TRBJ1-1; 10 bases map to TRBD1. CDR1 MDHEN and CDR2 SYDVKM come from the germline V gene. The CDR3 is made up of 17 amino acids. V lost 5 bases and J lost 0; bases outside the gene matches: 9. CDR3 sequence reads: CASSLEGTGAMNTEAFF. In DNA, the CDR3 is TGTGCCAGCAGTCTCGAGGGGACAGGGGCGATGAACACTGAAGCTTTCTTT. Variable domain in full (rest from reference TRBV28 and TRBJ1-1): DVKVTQSSRYLVKRTGEKVFLECVQDMDHENMFWYRQDPGLGLRLIYFSYDVKMKEKGDIPEGYSVSREKKERFSLILESASTNQTSMYLCASSLEGTGAMNTEAFFGQGTRLTVV.

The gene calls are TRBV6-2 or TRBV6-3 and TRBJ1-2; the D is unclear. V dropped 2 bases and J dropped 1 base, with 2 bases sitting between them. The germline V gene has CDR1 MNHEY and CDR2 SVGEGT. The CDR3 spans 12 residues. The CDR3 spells CASSYNNYGYTF. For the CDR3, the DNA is TGTGCCAGCAGTTACAATAACTATGGCTACACCTTC.

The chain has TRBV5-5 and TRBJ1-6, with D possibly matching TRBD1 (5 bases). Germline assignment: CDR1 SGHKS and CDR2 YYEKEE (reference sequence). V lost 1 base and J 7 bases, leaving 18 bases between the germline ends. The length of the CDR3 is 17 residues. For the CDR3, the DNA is TGTGCCAGCAGCTTGCGGGTTTTGGCCGGGGGGAATTCACCCCTCCACTTT. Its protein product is CASSLRVLAGGNSPLHF.

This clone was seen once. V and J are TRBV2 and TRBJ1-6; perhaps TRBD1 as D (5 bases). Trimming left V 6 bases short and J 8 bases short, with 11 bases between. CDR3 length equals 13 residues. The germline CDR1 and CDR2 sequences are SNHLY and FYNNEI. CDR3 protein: CASSTDRYSPLHF. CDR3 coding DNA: TGTGCCAGCAGCACCGACAGATATTCACCCCTCCACTTT.

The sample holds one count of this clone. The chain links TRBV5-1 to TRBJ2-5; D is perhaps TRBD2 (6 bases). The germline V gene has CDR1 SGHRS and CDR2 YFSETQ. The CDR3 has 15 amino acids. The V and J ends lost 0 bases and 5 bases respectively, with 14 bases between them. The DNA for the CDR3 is TGCGCCAGCAGCTTGGTGGGGGGACGTAGTGAGACCCAGTACTTC. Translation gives CASSLVGGRSETQYF.

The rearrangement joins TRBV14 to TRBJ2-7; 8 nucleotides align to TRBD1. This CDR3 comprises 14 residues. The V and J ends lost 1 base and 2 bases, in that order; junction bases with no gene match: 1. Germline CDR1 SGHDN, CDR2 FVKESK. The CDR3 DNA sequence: TGTGCCAGCAGCCAAGCGACAGGGGCCTACGAGCAGTACTTC. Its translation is CASSQATGAYEQYF.

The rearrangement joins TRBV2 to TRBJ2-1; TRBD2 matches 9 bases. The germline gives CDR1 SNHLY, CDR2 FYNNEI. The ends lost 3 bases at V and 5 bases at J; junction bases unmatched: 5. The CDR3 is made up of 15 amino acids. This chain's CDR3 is CASSEETSGDNEQFF. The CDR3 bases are TGTGCCAGCAGTGAGGAGACTAGCGGAGACAATGAGCAGTTCTTC.

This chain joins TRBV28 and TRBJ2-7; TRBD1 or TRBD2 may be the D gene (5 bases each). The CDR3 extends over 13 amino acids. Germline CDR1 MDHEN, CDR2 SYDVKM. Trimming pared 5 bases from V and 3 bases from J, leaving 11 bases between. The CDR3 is CASSRDPRYEQYF. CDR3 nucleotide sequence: TGTGCCAGCAGTCGGGACCCTCGCTACGAGCAGTACTTC.